The 21 T cell receptor beta chains given below trace back to one sample, sequenced in a study of blood T cell repertoires in COVID-19 (dated by TCRdb to 2019 to 2021). The method behind the library was the immunoSEQ multiplex PCR assay. Here the immuneACCESS table is served through TCRdb, limited to in-frame sequences with V and J called. Missing clones are a known gap in these copies; in checked studies unresolved V genes cover under half, and the rest lacks a known reason. The sample table shows hundreds of thousands of clones, and roughly 85% are seen once. The ten largest clones capture 7.2% of the sample. What was sequenced was peripheral blood. These receptor sequences come from a human donor in a cohort sampled during active COVID-19.

This clone is a singleton in its sample. The rearrangement joins TRBV5-1 to TRBJ2-3; 15 bases are a match to TRBD2. CDR1 and CDR2 from the germline V gene are SGHRS and YFSETQ. V trimming: 4 bases; J trimming: 5 bases; junction bases outside the gene matches: 8. The CDR3 sequence is 17 residues long. The CDR3 DNA reads TGCGCCAGCAGCCAGAGGACTAGCGGGGGGGCCGTAGATACGCAGTATTTT. As protein: CASSQRTSGGAVDTQYF.

The rearrangement joins TRBV12-5 to TRBJ1-1; 7 bases fit TRBD1. CDR3 length: 14 amino acids. The ends lost 1 base at V and 6 bases at J; junction bases unmatched: 5. Germline V gene lookup returns CDR1 LGHNT and CDR2 FRNRAP. The CDR3 loop reads CASGLGQGRAEAFF. Written as DNA, the CDR3 is TGTGCTAGTGGTTTGGGACAGGGAAGGGCTGAAGCTTTCTTT.

Comment on this clone: The junction shows a germline mismatch at one end, possibly a read error. CDR3 DNA sequence: TGTGCCAGCTCATCACCGGGACTAGCGGACTACGAGCAGTACTTC. Translation gives CASSSPGLADYEQYF. The V call is TRBV18, the J call TRBJ2-7, with 11 bases identical to TRBD2. The CDR3 length is 15 residues. Germline V lookup: CDR1 KGHSH, CDR2 LQKENI.

The CDR3 region has the DNA TGTGCCAGCAGCTTAGAAGTATGGGGGGAGAGCTCCTACGAGCAGTACTTC. Translated: CASSLEVWGESSYEQYF. V usage is TRBV7-2 and J usage is TRBJ2-7; perhaps TRBD2 as D (6 bases). The V end lost 1 base, the J end lost 0 bases, and 16 bases lay between the germline ends. Germline CDR1 is SGHTA and CDR2 is FQGNSA. The CDR3 length is 17 residues.

The chain joins TRBV6-4 to TRBJ2-7; D perhaps matches TRBD2 (6 bases). From germline, CDR1 is MRHNA and CDR2 SNTAGT. This CDR3 contains 13 residues. Trimming left V 8 bases short and J 5 bases short, with 16 bases between. This CDR3 is CASLRIGGHEQYF. The CDR3 DNA reads TGTGCCAGCTTGAGGATTGGAGGGCACGAGCAGTACTTC.

This sequence joins TRBV18 and TRBJ1-3, with 12 bases lining up with TRBD1. Per germline, CDR1 KGHSH and CDR2 LQKENI. This CDR3 is 16 amino acids long. J was trimmed by 0 bases and V by 6 bases; bases with no gene match: 3. As DNA, the CDR3 is TGTGCCAGCTCGTGGGGACAGGGGGCCTCTGGAAACACCATATATTTT. It translates to CASSWGQGASGNTIYF.

The V and J genes are TRBV6-6 and TRBJ1-6; 7 bases are shared with TRBD1. The germline V gene encodes CDR1 MNHNY and CDR2 SVGAGI (reference sequence). The length of the CDR3 is 15 residues. V shed 7 bases, J shed 7 bases, and the junction held 10 bases outside the gene matches. The CDR3 coding sequence is TGTGCCAGCAAGCCCCCAGAGGGGGCAAATTCACCCCTCCACTTT. The encoded protein is CASKPPEGANSPLHF.

This chain connects TRBV15 to TRBJ2-4; 8 bases are shared with TRBD1. Per germline, CDR1 LNHNV and CDR2 YYDKDF (reference sequence). The ends lost 1 base at V and 0 bases at J; junction bases unmatched: 5. The CDR3 is 17 amino acids. In DNA, the CDR3 is TGTGCCACCAGCAGAGCGACAGGGGCCGGAGCCAAAAACATTCAGTACTTC. It yields the protein CATSRATGAGAKNIQYF.

This chain joins TRBV6-5 and TRBJ1-2, with 8 bases identical to TRBD1. The CDR3 is 13 residues long. Germline assignment: CDR1 MNHEY and CDR2 SVGAGI. Unmatched junction bases numbered 4, after V lost 6 bases and J lost 4 bases. The CDR3 spells CASRSGGGYGYTF. The CDR3 nucleotides read TGTGCCAGCAGGTCAGGGGGCGGCTATGGCTACACCTTC.

The genes are TRBV20-1 and TRBJ2-7; D is ambiguous. The V end lost 3 bases, the J end lost 3 bases, and 9 bases lay between the germline ends. The germline V gene has CDR1 DFQATT and CDR2 SNEGSKA (reference sequence). CDR3 size: 12 residues. CDR3 protein: CSASSDIYEQYF. The CDR3 bases are TGCAGTGCTAGTTCAGATATCTACGAGCAGTACTTC.

This chain connects TRBV3-1 (or the pseudogene TRBV3-2) to TRBJ1-5; perhaps TRBD1 as D (5 bases). The CDR3 is 15 amino acids. With 1 base removed from V and 7 bases from J, the gap between germline ends came to 14 bases. Germline-derived CDR1 and CDR2 are LGHDT and YNNKEL (reference sequence). In nucleotides, the CDR3 is TGTGCCAGCAGCCAAGGACCCGGGCAGGGACAGCCCCAGCATTTT. This translates into CASSQGPGQGQPQHF.

The CDR3 DNA is TGTGCCAGCTCACCAGGCATGGGGCCCTACGAGCAGTACTTC. Amino acid sequence: CASSPGMGPYEQYF. The chain employs TRBV18 and TRBJ2-7; D is possibly TRBD1 (5 bases). The V end was cut by 2 bases, the J end by 2 bases, with 10 bases between. Germline values: CDR1 KGHSH, CDR2 LQKENI. The CDR3 covers 14 residues.

This chain joins TRBV19 and TRBJ1-5, with TRBD1 as a possible D gene (6 bases). Germline CDR1 is LNHDA and CDR2 is SQIVND (reference sequence). Trimming took off 7 bases at V and 5 bases at J, with 18 bases between the two ends. This CDR3 has 15 amino acids. The CDR3 DNA sequence: TGTGCCAGTAACCCCAGTGGGGGGGGGCATCAGCCCCAGCATTTT. Translated, it gives CASNPSGGGHQPQHF.

This sequence joins TRBV7-2 and TRBJ1-3; possibly TRBD1 for D (6 bases). Germline V CDR1 and CDR2: SGHTA, FQGNSA. This CDR3 contains 13 residues. Trimming pared 1 base from V and 6 bases from J, leaving 7 bases between. CDR3 protein: CASSLGQENTIYF. The CDR3 DNA sequence: TGTGCCAGCAGCTTAGGACAGGAAAACACCATATATTTT.

This clone was counted a single time. CDR3 amino acids: CASSAAGGQDTQYF. Here the CDR3 DNA reads TGCGCCAGCAGTGCGGCGGGGGGGCAAGATACGCAGTATTTT. The rearrangement joins TRBV10-1 to TRBJ2-3, with 9 nucleotides matching TRBD2. V lost 4 bases, J lost 5 bases, and 4 bases stayed unmatched. CDR1 WNHNN and CDR2 SYGVQD come from the germline V gene (reference sequence). CDR3 length: 14 amino acids.

The chain links TRBV2 to TRBJ1-1; D is possibly TRBD1 (6 bases). Germline V gives CDR1 SNHLY, CDR2 FYNNEI. This CDR3 comprises 19 residues. The V end was cut by 8 bases, the J end by 3 bases, with 31 bases between. CDR3 in amino acids: CASWGWRVISGGGDTEAFF. In DNA, the CDR3 is TGTGCCAGCTGGGGATGGAGGGTGATTAGTGGAGGGGGGGACACTGAAGCTTTCTTT.

Only one count was recorded for this clone. The chain has TRBV10-3 and TRBJ2-2, with 10 bases fitting TRBD1. There are 16 residues in the CDR3. CDR1 and CDR2 from the germline V gene are ENHRY and SYGVKD. V lost 6 bases, J lost 2 bases, and 6 bases stayed unmatched. This CDR3 reads CAIRGGDRGNTGELFF. DNA of the CDR3: TGTGCCATCAGGGGTGGGGACAGGGGAAACACCGGGGAGCTGTTTTTT.

This rearrangement joins TRBV11-2 to TRBJ2-7; TRBD1 matches at 9 bases. V shed 4 bases and J 6 bases; nucleotides not matched to a gene: 7. Germline CDR1 is SGHAT and CDR2 is FQNNGV. The CDR3 contains 14 residues. DNA for the CDR3: TGTGCCAGCAGCTCGACAGGGGGGGATCGCGAGCAGTACTTC. It codes for CASSSTGGDREQYF.

The rearrangement links TRBV30 to TRBJ1-2, with a tentative D call TRBD1 (6 bases). V was cut by 0 bases and J by 5 bases, with 22 bases left in between. This CDR3 is 17 amino acids long. Per germline, CDR1 GTSNPN and CDR2 SVGIG (reference sequence). CDR3 coding DNA: TGTGCCTGGAGTGTAGGAGGGGGGGCAGGCCCCCTTTATGGCTACACCTTC. It translates to CAWSVGGGAGPLYGYTF.

The chain uses TRBV20-1 and TRBJ1-2; D is possibly TRBD1 (5 bases). This CDR3 is built from 16 residues. Germline CDR1 reads DFQATT; CDR2 reads SNEGSKA (reference sequence). With 3 bases removed from V and 3 bases from J, the gap between germline ends came to 20 bases. The CDR3 loop is CSASPERGFPDYGYTF. CDR3 nucleotides: TGCAGTGCTAGTCCCGAGCGGGGCTTCCCTGACTATGGCTACACCTTC.

CDR3 residues: CASSELAGGKNIQYF. CDR3 coding DNA: TGTGCCAGCAGTGAACTAGCGGGGGGGAAAAACATTCAGTACTTC. This chain joins TRBV6-1 and TRBJ2-4, with 12 bases matching TRBD2. Trimming cost V 2 bases and J 4 bases; bases outside gene matches: 0. The V gene's germline CDR1 is MNHNS and CDR2 SASEGT. CDR3 length: 15 residues.